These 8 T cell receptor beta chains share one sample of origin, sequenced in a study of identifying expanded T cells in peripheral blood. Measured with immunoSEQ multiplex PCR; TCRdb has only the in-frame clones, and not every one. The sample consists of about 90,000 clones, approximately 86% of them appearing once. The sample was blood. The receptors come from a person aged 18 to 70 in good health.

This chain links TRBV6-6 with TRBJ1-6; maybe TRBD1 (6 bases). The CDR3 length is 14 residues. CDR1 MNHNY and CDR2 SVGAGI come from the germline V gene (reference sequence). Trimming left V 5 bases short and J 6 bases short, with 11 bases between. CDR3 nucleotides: TGTGCCAGCAGTGACAGGTCTGCTAATTCACCCCTCCACTTT. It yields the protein CASSDRSANSPLHF.

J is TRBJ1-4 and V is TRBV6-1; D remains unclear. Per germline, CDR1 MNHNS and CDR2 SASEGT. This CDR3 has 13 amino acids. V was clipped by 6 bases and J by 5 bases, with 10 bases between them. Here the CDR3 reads CASRWQVNEKLFF. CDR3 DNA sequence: TGTGCCAGCAGGTGGCAGGTGAATGAAAAACTGTTTTTT.

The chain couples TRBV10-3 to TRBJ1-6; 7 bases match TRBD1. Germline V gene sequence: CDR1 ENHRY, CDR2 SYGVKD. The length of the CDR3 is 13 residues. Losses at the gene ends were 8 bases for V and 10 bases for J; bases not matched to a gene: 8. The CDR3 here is CAIAGGEGSPLHF. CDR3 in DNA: TGTGCCATCGCAGGGGGGGAAGGGTCACCCCTCCACTTT.

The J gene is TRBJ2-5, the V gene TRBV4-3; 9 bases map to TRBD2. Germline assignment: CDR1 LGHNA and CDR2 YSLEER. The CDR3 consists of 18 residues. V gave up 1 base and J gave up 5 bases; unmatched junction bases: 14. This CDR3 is CASSQGGDPGLARETQYF. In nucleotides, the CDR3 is TGCGCCAGCAGCCAAGGGGGAGACCCGGGACTAGCCCGGGAGACCCAGTACTTC.

The chain's CDR3 is CASSQTFLANYGYTF. Here the CDR3 DNA reads TGCGCCAGCAGCCAAACATTCTTAGCTAACTATGGCTACACCTTC. The rearrangement uses TRBV4-1 and TRBJ1-2, with D hard to call. Trimming took off 2 bases at V and 0 bases at J, with 10 bases between the two ends. The CDR3 runs to 15 residues. Per germline, CDR1 MGHRA and CDR2 YSYEKL.

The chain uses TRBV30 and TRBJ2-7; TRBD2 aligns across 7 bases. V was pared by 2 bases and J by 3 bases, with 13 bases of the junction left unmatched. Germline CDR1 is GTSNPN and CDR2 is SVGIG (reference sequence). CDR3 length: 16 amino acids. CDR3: CAWSHQSVRGVYEQYF. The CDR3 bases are TGTGCCTGGAGTCATCAATCGGTACGGGGGGTCTACGAGCAGTACTTC.

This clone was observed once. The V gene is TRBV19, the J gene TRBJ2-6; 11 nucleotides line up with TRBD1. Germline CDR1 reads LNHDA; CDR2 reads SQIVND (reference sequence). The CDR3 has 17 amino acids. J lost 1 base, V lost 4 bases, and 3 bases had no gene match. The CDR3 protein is CASSKGQGDSGANVLTF. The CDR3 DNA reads TGTGCCAGTAGTAAGGGACAGGGGGATTCTGGGGCCAACGTCCTGACTTTC.

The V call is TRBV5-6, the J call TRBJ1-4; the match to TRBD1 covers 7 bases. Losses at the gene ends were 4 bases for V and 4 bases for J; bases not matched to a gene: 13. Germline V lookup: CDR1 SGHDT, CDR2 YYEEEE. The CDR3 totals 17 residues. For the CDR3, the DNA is TGTGCCAGCAGCGCAAATAACTTCCGGGACAGTAATGAAAAACTGTTTTTT. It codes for CASSANNFRDSNEKLFF.